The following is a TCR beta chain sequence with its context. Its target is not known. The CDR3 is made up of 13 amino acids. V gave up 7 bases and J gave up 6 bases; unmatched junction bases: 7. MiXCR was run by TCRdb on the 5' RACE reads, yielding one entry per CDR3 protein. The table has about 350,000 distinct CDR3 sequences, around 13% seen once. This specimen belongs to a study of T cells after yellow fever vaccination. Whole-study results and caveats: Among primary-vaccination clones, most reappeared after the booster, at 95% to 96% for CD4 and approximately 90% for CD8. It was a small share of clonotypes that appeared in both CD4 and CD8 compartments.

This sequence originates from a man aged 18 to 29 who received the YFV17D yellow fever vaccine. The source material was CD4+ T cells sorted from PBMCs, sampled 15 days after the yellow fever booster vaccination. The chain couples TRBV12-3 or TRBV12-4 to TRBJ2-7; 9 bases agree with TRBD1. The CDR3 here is CASTIGTGREQYV. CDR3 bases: TGTGCCAGCACCATTGGGACAGGGCGCGAGCAGTACGTC.